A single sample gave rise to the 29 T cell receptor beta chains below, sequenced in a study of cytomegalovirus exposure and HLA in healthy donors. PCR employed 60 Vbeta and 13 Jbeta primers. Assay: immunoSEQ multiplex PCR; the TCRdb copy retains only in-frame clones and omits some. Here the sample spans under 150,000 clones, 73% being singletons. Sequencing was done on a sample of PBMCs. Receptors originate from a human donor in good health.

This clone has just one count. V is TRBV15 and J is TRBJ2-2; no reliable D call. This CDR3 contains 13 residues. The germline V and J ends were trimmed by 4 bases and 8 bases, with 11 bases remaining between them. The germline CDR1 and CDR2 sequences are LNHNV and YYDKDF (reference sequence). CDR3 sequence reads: CATSTGSRGELFF. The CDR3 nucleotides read TGTGCCACCAGCACCGGTTCGCGTGGGGAGCTGTTTTTT.

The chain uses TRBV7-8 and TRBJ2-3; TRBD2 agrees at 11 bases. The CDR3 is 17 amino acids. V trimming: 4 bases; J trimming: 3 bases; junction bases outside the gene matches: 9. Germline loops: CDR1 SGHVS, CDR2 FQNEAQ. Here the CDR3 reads CASSSNLLAGVTDTQYF. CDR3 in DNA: TGTGCCAGCAGCTCTAACCTACTAGCGGGGGTAACAGATACGCAGTATTTT. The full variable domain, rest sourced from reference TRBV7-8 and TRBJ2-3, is GAGVSQSPRYKVAKRGQDVALRCDPISGHVSLFWYQQALGQGPEFLTYFQNEAQLDKSGLPSDRFFAERPEGSVSTLKIQRTQQEDSAVYLCASSSNLLAGVTDTQYFGPGTRLTVL.

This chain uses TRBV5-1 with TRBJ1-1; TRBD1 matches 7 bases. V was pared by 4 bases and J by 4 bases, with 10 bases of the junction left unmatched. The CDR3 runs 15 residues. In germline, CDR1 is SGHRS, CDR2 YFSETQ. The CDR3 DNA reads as TGCGCCAGCAGCGCCCTGACAGGGACTAGCACTGAAGCTTTCTTT. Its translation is CASSALTGTSTEAFF.

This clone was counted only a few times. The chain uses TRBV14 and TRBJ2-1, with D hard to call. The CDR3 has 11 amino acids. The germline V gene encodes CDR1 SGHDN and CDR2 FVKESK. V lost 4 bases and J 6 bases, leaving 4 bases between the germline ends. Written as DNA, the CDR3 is TGTGCCAGCAGCCGGGCCAATGAGCAGTTCTTC. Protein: CASSRANEQFF.

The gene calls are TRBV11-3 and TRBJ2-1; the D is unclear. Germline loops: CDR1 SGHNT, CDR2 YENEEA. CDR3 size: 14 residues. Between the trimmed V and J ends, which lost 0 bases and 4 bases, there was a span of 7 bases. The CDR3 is CASSLDRLYNEQFF. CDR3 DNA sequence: TGTGCCAGCAGCTTAGATCGTTTATACAATGAGCAGTTCTTC.

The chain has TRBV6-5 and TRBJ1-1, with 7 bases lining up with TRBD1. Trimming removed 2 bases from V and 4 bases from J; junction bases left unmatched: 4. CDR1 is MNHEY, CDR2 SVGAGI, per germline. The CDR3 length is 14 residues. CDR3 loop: CASSYARGSTEAFF. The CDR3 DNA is TGTGCCAGCAGTTACGCCAGGGGGTCCACTGAAGCTTTCTTT.

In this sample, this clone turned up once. DNA of the CDR3: TGTGCCAGCAGAGACAGGCGAGAGACCCAGTACTTC. Translation gives CASRDRRETQYF. The rearrangement joins TRBV2 to TRBJ2-5; D might be TRBD1 (6 bases). This CDR3 spans 12 amino acids. CDR1 SNHLY and CDR2 FYNNEI come from the germline V gene. The ends were cut back, 6 bases at V and 4 bases at J, with 9 bases in the middle. Looking up the rest from reference TRBV2 and TRBJ2-5 gives the full variable domain: EPEVTQTPSHQVTQMGQEVILRCVPISNHLYFYWYRQILGQKVEFLVSFYNNEISEKSEIFDDQFSVERPDGSNFTLKIRSTKLEDSAMYFCASRDRRETQYFGPGTRLLVL.

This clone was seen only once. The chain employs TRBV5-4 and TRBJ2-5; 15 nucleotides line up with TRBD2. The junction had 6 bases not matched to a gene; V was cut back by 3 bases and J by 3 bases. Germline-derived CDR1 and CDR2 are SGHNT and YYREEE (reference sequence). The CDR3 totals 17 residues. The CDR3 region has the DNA TGTGCCAGCAGCTCTCCGGGACTAGCGGGGGGAGAAGAGACCCAGTACTTC. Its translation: CASSSPGLAGGEETQYF.

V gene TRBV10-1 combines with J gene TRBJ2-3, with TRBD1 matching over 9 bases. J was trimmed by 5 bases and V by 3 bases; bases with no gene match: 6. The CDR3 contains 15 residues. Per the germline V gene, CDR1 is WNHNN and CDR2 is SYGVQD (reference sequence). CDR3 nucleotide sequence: TGCGCCAGCAGTGACCGGACAGGGGTAGGAGATACGCAGTATTTT. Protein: CASSDRTGVGDTQYF.

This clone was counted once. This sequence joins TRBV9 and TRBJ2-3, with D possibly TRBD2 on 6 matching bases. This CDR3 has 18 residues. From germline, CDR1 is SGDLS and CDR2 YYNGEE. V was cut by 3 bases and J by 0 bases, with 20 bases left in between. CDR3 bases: TGTGCCAGCAGCGGGCTGGGTGGGACTCCCAAAAGCACAGATACGCAGTATTTT. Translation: CASSGLGGTPKSTDTQYF.

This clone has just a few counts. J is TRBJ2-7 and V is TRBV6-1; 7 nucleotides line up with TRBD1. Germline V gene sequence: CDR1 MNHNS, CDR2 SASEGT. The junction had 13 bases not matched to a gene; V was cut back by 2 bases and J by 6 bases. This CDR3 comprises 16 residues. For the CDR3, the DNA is TGTGCCAGCAGTGAACGAAGGGGGCTTTTGAGCACCGAGCAGTACTTC. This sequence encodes CASSERRGLLSTEQYF.

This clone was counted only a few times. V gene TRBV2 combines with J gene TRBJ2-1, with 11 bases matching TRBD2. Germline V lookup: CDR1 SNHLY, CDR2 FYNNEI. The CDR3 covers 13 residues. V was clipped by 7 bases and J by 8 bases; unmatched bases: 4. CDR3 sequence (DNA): TGTGCCAGCAAAACTAGCGGGGGCGATGAGCAGTTCTTC. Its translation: CASKTSGGDEQFF.

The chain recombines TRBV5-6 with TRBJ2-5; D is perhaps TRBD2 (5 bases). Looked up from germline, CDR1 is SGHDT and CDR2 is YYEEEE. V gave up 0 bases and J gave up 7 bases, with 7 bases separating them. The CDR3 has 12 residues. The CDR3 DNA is TGTGCCAGCAGCTTGGGGGAGTGGACCCAGTACTTC. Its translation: CASSLGEWTQYF. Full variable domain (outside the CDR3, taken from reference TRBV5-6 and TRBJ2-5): DAGVTQSPTHLIKTRGQQVTLRCSPKSGHDTVSWYQQALGQGPQFIFQYYEEEERQRGNFPDRFSGHQFPNYSSELNVNALLLGDSALYLCASSLGEWTQYFGPGTRLLVL.

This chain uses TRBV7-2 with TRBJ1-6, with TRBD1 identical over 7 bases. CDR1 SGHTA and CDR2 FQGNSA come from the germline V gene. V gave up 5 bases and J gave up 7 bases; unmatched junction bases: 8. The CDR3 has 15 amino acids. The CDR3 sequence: CASSLHRDSNSPLHF. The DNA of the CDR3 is TGTGCCAGCAGCCTACACCGGGACAGCAATTCACCCCTCCACTTT.

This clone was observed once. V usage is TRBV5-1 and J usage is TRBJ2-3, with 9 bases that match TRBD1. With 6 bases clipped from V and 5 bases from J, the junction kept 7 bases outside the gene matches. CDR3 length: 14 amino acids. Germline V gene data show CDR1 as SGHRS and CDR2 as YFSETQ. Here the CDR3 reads CASTPGQGKDTQYF. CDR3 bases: TGCGCCAGCACCCCCGGACAGGGGAAAGATACGCAGTATTTT.

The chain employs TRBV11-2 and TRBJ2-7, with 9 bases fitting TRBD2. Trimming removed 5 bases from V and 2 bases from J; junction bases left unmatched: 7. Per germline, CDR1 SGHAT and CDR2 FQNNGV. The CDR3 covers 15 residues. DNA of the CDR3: TGTGCCAGCAGCCGTCCGGGACTAGCAACCTACGAGCAGTACTTC. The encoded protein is CASSRPGLATYEQYF.

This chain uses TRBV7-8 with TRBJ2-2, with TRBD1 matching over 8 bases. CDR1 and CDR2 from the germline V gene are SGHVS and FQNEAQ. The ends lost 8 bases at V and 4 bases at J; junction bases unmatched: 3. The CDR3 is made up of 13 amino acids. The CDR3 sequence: CASGDRTTGELFF. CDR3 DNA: TGTGCCAGCGGGGACAGGACCACCGGGGAGCTGTTTTTT.

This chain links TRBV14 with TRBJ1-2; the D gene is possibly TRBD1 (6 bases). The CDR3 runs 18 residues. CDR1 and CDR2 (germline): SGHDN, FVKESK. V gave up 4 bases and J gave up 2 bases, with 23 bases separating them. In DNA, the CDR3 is TGTGCCAGCAGCCGCGGGGGCTCGGCGTGGAGGGGAAACTATGGCTACACCTTC. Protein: CASSRGGSAWRGNYGYTF.

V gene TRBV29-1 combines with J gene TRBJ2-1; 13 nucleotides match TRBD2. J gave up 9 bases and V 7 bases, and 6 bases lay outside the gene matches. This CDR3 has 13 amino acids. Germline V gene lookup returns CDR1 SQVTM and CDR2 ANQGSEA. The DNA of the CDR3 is TGCAGCGGGAGGACTAGCGGGAGTAGTGAGCAGTTCTTC. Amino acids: CSGRTSGSSEQFF.

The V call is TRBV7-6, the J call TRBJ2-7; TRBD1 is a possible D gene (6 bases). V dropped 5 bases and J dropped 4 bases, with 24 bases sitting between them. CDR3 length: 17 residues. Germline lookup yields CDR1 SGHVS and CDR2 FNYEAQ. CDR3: CASSPRVRGQRLYEQYF. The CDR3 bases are TGTGCCAGCAGCCCCCGGGTACGCGGACAGAGATTATACGAGCAGTACTTC.

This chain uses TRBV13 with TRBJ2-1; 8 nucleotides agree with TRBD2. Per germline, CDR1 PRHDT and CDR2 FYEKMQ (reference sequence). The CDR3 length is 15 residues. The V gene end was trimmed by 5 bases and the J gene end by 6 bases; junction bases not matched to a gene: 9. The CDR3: CASSKTSGLGNEQFF. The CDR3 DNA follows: TGTGCCAGCAGCAAAACCTCGGGACTAGGCAATGAGCAGTTCTTC.

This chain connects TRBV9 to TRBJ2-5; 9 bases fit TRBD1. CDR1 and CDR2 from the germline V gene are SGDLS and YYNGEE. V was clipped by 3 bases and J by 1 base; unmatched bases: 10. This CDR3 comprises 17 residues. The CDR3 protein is CASSATPDRGIQETQYF. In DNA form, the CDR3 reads TGTGCCAGCAGCGCTACCCCCGACAGGGGGATCCAAGAGACCCAGTACTTC.

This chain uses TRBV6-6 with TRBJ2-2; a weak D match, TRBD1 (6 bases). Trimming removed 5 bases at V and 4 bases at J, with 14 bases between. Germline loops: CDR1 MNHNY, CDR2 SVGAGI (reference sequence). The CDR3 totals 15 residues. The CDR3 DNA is TGTGCCAGCAGTCCTGTGGGGGCCGGCACCGGGGAGCTGTTTTTT. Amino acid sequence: CASSPVGAGTGELFF.

The CDR3 nucleotides read TGTGCCAGCAGTTTGGGGACAGGGGGTAACTATGGCTACACCTTC. Translated, it gives CASSLGTGGNYGYTF. The V gene is TRBV27, the J gene TRBJ1-2; TRBD1 matches 11 bases. The CDR3 spans 15 residues. Trimming at V came to 3 bases and at J to 1 base, leaving 1 base not matched to a gene. CDR1 is MNHEY and CDR2 is SMNVEV in the germline V gene (reference sequence).

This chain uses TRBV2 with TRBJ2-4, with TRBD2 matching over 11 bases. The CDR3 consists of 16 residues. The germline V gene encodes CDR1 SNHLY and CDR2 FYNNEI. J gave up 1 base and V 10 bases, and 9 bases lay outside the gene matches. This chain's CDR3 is CATSSGRIAAKNIQYF. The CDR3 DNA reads TGTGCCACGTCTAGCGGGAGGATAGCGGCCAAAAACATTCAGTACTTC.

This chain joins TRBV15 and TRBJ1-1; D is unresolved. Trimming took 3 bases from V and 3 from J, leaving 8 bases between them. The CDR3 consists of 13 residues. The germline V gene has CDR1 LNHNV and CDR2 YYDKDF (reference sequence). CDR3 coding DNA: TGTGCCACCAGCAGGTCGGAGGACACTGAAGCTTTCTTT. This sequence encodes CATSRSEDTEAFF.

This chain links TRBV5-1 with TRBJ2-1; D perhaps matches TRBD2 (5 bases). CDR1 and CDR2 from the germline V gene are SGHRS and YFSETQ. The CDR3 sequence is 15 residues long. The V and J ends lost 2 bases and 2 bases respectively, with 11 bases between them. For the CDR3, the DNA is TGCGCCAGCAGCTTTGAAGGACTCACCTACAATGAGCAGTTCTTC. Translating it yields CASSFEGLTYNEQFF.

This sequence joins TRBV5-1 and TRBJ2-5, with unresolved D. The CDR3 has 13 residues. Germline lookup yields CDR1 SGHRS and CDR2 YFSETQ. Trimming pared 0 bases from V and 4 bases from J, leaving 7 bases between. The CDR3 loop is CASSLGPLETQYF. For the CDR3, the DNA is TGCGCCAGCAGCTTGGGTCCCCTAGAGACCCAGTACTTC.

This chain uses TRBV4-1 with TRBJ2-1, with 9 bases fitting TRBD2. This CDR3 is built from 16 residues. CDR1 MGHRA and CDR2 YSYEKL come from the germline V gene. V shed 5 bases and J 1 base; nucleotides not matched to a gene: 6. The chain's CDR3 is CASSYRLAGSYNEQFF. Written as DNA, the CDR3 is TGCGCCAGCAGCTATCGGCTAGCGGGATCCTACAATGAGCAGTTCTTC.